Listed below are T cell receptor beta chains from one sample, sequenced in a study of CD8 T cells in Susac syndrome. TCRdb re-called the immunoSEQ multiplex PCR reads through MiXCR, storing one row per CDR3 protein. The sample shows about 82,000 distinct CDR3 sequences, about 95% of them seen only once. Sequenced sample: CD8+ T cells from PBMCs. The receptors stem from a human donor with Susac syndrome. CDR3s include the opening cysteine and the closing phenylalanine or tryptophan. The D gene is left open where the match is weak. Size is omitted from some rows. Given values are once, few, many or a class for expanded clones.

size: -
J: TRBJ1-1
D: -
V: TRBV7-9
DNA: TGTGCCAGCAGCCCTCTGGGGGAGAACACTGAAGCTTTCTTT
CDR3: CASSPLGENTEAFF

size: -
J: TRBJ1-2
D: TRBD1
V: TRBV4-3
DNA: TGCGCCAGCAGCCCGAGACAGGGGGCTAACTATGGCTACACCTTC
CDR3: CASSPRQGANYGYTF

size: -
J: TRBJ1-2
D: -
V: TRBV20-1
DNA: TGCAGTGCTAGAGATCTGGCTACCGGTGGCTACACCTTC
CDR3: CSARDLATGGYTF

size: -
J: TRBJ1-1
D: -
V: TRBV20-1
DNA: TGCAGTCGTGGGGCCAGAAGGGCTGAAGCTTTCTTT
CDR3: CSRGARRAEAFF

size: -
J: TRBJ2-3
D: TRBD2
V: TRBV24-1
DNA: TGTGCCACCAGTGATGCCCAGACTAGCCGGTTTACAGATACGCAGTATTTT
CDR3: CATSDAQTSRFTDTQYF

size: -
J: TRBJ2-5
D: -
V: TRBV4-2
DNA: TGTGCCAGCAGCCAAGCCCGGGACTTCCAAGAGACCCAGTACTTC
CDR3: CASSQARDFQETQYF

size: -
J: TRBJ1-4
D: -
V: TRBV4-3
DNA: TGCGCCAGCTCCCAGGACGGGGGAATGGGAAAACTGTTTTTT
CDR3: CASSQDGGMGKLFF

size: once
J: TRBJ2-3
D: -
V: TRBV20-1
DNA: TGCAGTGCTAGTTCTACCGTGCTAGATACGCAGTATTTT
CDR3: CSASSTVLDTQYF

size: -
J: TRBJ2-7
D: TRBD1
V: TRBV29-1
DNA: TGCAGCGTTGAGTTGGGACAGGGCTACGAGCAGTACTTC
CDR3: CSVELGQGYEQYF

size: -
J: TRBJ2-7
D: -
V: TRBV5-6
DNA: TGTGCCAGCAGCTTCCCAGCAGCCTACGAGCAGTACTTC
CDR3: CASSFPAAYEQYF

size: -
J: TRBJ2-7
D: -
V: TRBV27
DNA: TGTGCCAGCAGTTTACCAGGGGTTCGAGAGCAGTACTTC
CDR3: CASSLPGVREQYF

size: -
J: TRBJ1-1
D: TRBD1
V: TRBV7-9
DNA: TGTGCCAGCAGCCAGGGACAGTACACTGAAGCTTTCTTT
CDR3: CASSQGQYTEAFF

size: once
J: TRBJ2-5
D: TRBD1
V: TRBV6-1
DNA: TGTGCCAGCACCCTCTTTACCGGGACAGCCTTCCAAGAGACCCAGTACTTC
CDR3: CASTLFTGTAFQETQYF

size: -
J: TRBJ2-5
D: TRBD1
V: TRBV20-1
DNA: TGCAGTGCTAGAGAGACAGGGGAAGAGACCCAGTACTTC
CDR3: CSARETGEETQYF

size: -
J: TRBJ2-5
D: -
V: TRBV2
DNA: TGTGCCAGCAGGGCCCAAGAGACCCAGTACTTC
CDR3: CASRAQETQYF

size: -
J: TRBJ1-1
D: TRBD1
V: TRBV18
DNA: TGTGCCAGCTCACCACCCGGGACAGGTTACACTGAAGCTTTCTTT
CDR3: CASSPPGTGYTEAFF

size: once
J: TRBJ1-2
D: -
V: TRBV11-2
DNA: TGTGCCAGCAGCTTAGGGGGCCAAGGGCGGCACGACTATGGCTACACCTTC
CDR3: CASSLGGQGRHDYGYTF

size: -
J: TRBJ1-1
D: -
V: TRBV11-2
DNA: TGTGCCAGCAGCTTAAAGGGGTTTGAAGCTTTCTTT
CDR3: CASSLKGFEAFF

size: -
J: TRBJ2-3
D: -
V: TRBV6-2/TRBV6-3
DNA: TGTGCCAGCGGGAAACAACAGGGTCCGGATACGCAGTATTTT
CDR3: CASGKQQGPDTQYF

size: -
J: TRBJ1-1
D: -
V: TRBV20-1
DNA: TGCAGTGCTAGAAGGATGAACACTGAAGCTTTCTTT
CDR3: CSARRMNTEAFF

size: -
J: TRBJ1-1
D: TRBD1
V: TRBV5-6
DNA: TGTGCCAGCAGCTTAGTATTTTACAGGGGACGCGCTGAAGCTTTCTTT
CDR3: CASSLVFYRGRAEAFF

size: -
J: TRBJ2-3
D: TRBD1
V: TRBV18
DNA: TGTGCCAGCTCACCCCAACAGGGGGCCACAGATACGCAGTATTTT
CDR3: CASSPQQGATDTQYF

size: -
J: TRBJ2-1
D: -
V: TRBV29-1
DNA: TGCAGCGTTGAAGGGGGGTCGGGGACCTACAATGAGCAGTTCTTC
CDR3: CSVEGGSGTYNEQFF

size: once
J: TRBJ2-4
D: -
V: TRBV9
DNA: TGTGCCAGCAGCGGCCCAAAAAACATTCAGTACTTC
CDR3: CASSGPKNIQYF

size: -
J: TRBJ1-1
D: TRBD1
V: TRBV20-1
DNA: TGCAGTGCTAAGCGGGACAGCCTGAACACTGAAGCTTTCTTT
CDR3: CSAKRDSLNTEAFF

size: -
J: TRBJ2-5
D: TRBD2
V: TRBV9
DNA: TGTGCCAGCACCCGCGGGGGGGTCCCAGAGACCCAGTACTTC
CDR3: CASTRGGVPETQYF

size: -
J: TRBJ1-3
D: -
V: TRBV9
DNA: TGTGCCAGCAGCGCAGACTACTCTGGAAACACCATATATTTT
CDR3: CASSADYSGNTIYF

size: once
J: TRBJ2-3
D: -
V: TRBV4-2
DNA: TGTGCCAGCAGCCAAGAAGGGGGGGGAGGGGCAGATACGCAGTATTTT
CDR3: CASSQEGGGGADTQYF

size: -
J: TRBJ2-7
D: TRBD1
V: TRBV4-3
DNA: TGCGCCAGCAGCCGTTGGACAGGGGTCTCCTACGAGCAGTACTTC
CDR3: CASSRWTGVSYEQYF

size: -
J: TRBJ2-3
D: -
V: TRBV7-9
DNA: TGTGCCAGCAGCCCGACGTCGGACACAGATACGCAGTATTTT
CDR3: CASSPTSDTDTQYF

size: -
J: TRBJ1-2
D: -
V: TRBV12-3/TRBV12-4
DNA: TGTGCCAGCAGTTTACTGACCTATGGCTACACCTTC
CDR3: CASSLLTYGYTF

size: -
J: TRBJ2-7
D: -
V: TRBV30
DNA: TGTGCCTGGAGTTCGAACAGGCCCTACGAGCAGTACTTC
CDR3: CAWSSNRPYEQYF

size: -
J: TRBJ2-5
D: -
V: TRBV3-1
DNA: TGTGCCAGCAGCCACCCCACAGGCATGCAAGAGACCCAGTACTTC
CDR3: CASSHPTGMQETQYF

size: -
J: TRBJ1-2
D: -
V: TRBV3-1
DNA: TGTGCCAGCAGCCCCGGGATTGGGGACTATGGCTACACCTTC
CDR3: CASSPGIGDYGYTF

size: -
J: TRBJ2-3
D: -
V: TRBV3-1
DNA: TGTGCCAGCAGCCAAGCCTTTAAAGATACGCAGTATTTT
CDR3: CASSQAFKDTQYF

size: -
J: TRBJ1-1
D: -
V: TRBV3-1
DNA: TGTGCCAGCAGCCAAGGGACAACCGGAGCTTTCTTT
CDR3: CASSQGTTGAFF

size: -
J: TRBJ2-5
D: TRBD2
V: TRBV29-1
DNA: TGCAGCGTCGCGACTAGCGGGGGGACCCAAGAGACCCAGTACTTC
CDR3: CSVATSGGTQETQYF

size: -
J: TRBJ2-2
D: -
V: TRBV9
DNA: TGTGCCAGCACCCCGGGGGGCGGGGGAAACACCGGGGAGCTGTTTTTT
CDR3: CASTPGGGGNTGELFF

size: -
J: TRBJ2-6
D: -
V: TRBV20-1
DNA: TGCAGTGCTAGAGGAGCGTCTGGGGCCAACGTCCTGACTTTC
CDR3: CSARGASGANVLTF

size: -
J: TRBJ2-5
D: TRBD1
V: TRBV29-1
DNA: TGCAGCGACAAGACAGGGGAAGAAGAGACCCAGTACTTC
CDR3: CSDKTGEEETQYF

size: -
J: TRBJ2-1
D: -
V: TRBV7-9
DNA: TGTGCCAGCAGCCGTGAGGAGCGCCATGAGCAGTTCTTC
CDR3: CASSREERHEQFF

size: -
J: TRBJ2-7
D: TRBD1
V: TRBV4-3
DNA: TGCGCCAGCAGCCAACTGACAGGGGCCGCGCAGTACTTC
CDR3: CASSQLTGAAQYF

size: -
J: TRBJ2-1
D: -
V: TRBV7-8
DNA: TGTGCCAGCAGCTTAGCGGAGAGCTCCTACAATGAGCAGTTCTTC
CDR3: CASSLAESSYNEQFF

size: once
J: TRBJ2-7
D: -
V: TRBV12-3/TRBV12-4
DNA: TGTGCCAGCAGTTTAGGCAGGAGCTCCTACGAGCAGTACTTC
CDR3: CASSLGRSSYEQYF

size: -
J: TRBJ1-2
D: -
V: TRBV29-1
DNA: TGCAGCGTGCCTCGTGCCGAGCGGCGTGGCTACACCTTC
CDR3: CSVPRAERRGYTF

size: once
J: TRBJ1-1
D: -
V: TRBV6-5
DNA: TGTGCCAGCAGTTACCCGGGCAGCACTGAAGCTTTCTTT
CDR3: CASSYPGSTEAFF

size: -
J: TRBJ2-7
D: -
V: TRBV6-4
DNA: TGTGCCAGATTCTTCCAGGATTACGAGCAGTACTTC
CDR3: CARFFQDYEQYF

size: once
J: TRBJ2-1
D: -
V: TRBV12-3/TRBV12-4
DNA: TGTGCCAGCAGTTTTGGGGGAACGGCTGAGCAGTTCTTC
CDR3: CASSFGGTAEQFF